This T cell receptor (beta chain) is from a study of beta chain features in type 1 diabetes. General study points: Short templates might get an advantage during PCR, and this would be equal in patients and controls. For type 1 diabetes patients, VDJ junctions showed fewer insertions and more deletions. Across all four CD4+ subsets, people with type 1 diabetes showed modestly shorter TCRB CDR3s.

CDR3 length: 14 residues. Trimming removed 0 bases at V and 10 bases at J, with 14 bases between. Germline V CDR1 and CDR2: MGHRA, YSYEKL. Sequenced material consisted of expressed TCRB transcripts (all of the isolated RNA was reverse transcribed). Assay: immunoSEQ multiplex PCR; the TCRdb copy retains only in-frame clones and omits some. The table has a few hundred thousand clones, roughly 14% seen once. This clone was seen more than once but under ten times. Antigen unknown. Cell sorting via CD45RO/CCR7/CD25/CD127/CD95/CD27 was performed to obtain CD4+ naive, central memory, regulatory and stem cell-like memory cells.

The receptor's source is a woman aged 18-29 years with type 1 diabetes. The V and J genes are TRBV4-1 and TRBJ2-3; D uncertain. The sequencing input was naive CD4+ T cells from blood. The CDR3 spells CASSQDQVPYSQYF. CDR3 sequence (DNA): TGCGCCAGCAGCCAAGATCAGGTCCCTTACTCGCAGTATTTT.